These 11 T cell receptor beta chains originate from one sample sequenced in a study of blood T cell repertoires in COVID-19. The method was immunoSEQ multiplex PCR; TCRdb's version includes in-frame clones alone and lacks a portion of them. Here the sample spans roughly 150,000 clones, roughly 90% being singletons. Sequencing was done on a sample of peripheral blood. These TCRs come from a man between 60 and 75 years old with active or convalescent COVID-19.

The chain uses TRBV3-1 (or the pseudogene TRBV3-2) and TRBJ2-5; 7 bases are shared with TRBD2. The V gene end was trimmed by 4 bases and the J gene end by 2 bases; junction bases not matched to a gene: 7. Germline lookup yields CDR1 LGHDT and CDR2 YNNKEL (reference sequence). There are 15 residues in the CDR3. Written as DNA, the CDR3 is TGTGCCAGCAGCCGCCGACTAGCCCTACAAGAGACCCAGTACTTC. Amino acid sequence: CASSRRLALQETQYF.

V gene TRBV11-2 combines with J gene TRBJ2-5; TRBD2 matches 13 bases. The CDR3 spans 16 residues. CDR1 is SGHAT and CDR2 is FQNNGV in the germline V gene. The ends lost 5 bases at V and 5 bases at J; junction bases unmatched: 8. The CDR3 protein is CASSPPTSGGRETQYF. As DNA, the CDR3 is TGTGCCAGCAGCCCGCCGACTAGCGGGGGGCGGGAGACCCAGTACTTC.

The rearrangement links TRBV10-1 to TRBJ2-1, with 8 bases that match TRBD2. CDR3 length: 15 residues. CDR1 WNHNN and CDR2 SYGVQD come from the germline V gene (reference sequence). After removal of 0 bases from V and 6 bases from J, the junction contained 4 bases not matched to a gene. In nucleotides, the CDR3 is TGCGCCAGCAGTGAGTCGTCGGGGGGGCGCAATGAGCAGTTCTTC. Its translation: CASSESSGGRNEQFF.

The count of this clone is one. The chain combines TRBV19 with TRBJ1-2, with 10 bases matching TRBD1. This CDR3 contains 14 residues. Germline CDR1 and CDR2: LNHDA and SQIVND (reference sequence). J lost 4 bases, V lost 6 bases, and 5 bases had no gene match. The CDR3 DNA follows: TGTGCCAGTAGCACCGGGACAGGGGCCTATGGCTACACCTTC. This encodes CASSTGTGAYGYTF.

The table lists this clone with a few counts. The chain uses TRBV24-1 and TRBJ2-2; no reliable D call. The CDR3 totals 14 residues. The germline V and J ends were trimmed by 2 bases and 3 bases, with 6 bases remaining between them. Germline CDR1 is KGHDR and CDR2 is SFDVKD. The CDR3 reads CATSDSSYTGELFF. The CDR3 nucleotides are TGTGCCACCAGTGATTCCAGTTACACCGGGGAGCTGTTTTTT.

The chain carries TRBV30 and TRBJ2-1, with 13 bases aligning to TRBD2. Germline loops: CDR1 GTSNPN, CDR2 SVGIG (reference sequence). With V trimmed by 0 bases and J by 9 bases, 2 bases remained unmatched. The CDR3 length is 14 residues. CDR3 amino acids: CAWSVRTSGSEQFF. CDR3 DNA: TGTGCCTGGAGTGTACGGACTAGCGGGAGTGAGCAGTTCTTC.

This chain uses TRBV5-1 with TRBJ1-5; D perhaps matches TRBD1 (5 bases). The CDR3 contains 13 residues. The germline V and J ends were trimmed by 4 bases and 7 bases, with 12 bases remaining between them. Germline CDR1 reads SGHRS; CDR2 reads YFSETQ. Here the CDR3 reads CASSRSGNQPQHF. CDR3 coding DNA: TGCGCCAGCAGCCGTTCAGGGAACCAGCCCCAGCATTTT. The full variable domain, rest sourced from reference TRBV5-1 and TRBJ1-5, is KAGVTQTPRYLIKTRGQQVTLSCSPISGHRSVSWYQQTPGQGLQFLFEYFSETQRNKGNFPGRFSGRQFSNSRSEMNVSTLELGDSALYLCASSRSGNQPQHFGDGTRLSIL.

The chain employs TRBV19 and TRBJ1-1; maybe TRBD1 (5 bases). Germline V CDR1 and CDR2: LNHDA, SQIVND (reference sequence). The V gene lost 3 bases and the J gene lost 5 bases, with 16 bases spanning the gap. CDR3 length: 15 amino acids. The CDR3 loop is CASSMEGIGGTEAFF. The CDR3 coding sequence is TGTGCCAGTAGTATGGAGGGCATCGGGGGAACTGAAGCTTTCTTT.

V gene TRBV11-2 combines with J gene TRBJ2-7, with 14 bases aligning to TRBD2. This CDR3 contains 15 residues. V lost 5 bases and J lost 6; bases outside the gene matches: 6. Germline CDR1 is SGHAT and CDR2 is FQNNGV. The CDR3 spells CASSLGTSGSLEQYF. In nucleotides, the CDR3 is TGTGCCAGCAGCCTTGGGACTAGCGGGAGTCTCGAGCAGTACTTC.

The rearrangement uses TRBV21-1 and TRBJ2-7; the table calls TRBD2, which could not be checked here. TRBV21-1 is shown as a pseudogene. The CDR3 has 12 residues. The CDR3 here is CASNHFPYEQYF. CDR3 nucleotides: TGTGCCAGCAACCACTTCCCCTACGAGCAGTACTTC.

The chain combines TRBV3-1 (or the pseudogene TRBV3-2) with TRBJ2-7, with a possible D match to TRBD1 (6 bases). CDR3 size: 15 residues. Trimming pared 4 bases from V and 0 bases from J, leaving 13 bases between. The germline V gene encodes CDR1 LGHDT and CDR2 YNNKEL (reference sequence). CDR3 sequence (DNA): TGTGCCAGCAGCCCCGGGACACCTGACTCCTACGAGCAGTACTTC. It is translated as CASSPGTPDSYEQYF.